The 25 T cell receptor beta chains below come from one sample, sequenced in a study of resident and recirculating memory T cells in vitiligo. The table came from immunoSEQ multiplex PCR; TCRdb's copy has only in-frame clones and leaves some out. In the table there are 40,000 to 45,000 clones, around 90% of which are singletons. Specimen: blood. The receptors derive from a male donor with vitiligo.

The chain uses TRBV27 and TRBJ1-6; 7 positions match TRBD1. CDR3 length equals 15 residues. Germline-derived CDR1 and CDR2 are MNHEY and SMNVEV (reference sequence). V was clipped by 3 bases and J by 12 bases; unmatched bases: 11. The CDR3 region is CASSFRTGVRLPLHF. The CDR3 DNA is TGTGCCAGCAGTTTTAGGACAGGTGTAAGACTACCCCTCCACTTT.

The V and J genes are TRBV18 and TRBJ1-4, with D possibly being TRBD1 (5 bases). Trimming shortened V by 5 bases and J by 7 bases, and 11 bases separated the two germline ends. Looked up from germline, CDR1 is KGHSH and CDR2 is LQKENI. CDR3 length: 13 amino acids. CDR3 sequence reads: CASSYLGGEKLFF. CDR3 nucleotides: TGTGCCAGCTCATATCTCGGGGGTGAAAAACTGTTTTTT.

The chain joins TRBV27 to TRBJ2-2; tentatively, D is TRBD1 (6 bases). V dropped 0 bases and J dropped 0 bases, with 14 bases sitting between them. Per the germline V gene, CDR1 is MNHEY and CDR2 is SMNVEV (reference sequence). The CDR3 totals 18 residues. CDR3 amino acids: CASSLSGWGQTNTGELFF. The DNA for the CDR3 is TGTGCCAGCAGTTTATCAGGCTGGGGGCAAACGAACACCGGGGAGCTGTTTTTT.

The V and J genes are TRBV5-4 and TRBJ2-1, with D possibly matching TRBD2 (7 bases). Germline V gene lookup returns CDR1 SGHNT and CDR2 YYREEE (reference sequence). The length of the CDR3 is 16 residues. The germline V and J ends were trimmed by 6 bases and 1 base, with 17 bases remaining between them. Written as DNA, the CDR3 is TGTGCCAGCACCCTATCCGGGGGGCGATCCTACAATGAGCAGTTCTTC. Translating it yields CASTLSGGRSYNEQFF.

This clone occurred a few times. This chain links TRBV4-3 with TRBJ1-1; possible D gene TRBD1, 6 bases. In germline, CDR1 is LGHNA, CDR2 YSLEER. This CDR3 region has 14 residues. The V and J ends lost 1 base and 7 bases respectively, with 13 bases between them. CDR3 in amino acids: CASSQVGGIGEAFF. The CDR3 nucleotides are TGCGCCAGCAGCCAAGTAGGGGGTATCGGTGAAGCTTTCTTT.

The V and J genes are TRBV5-1 and TRBJ2-5; a possible D gene is TRBD2 (6 bases). The V end was cut by 7 bases, the J end by 2 bases, with 18 bases between. Germline CDR1 and CDR2: SGHRS and YFSETQ. This CDR3 spans 15 amino acids. Here the CDR3 reads CASARWGRSQETQYF. CDR3 coding DNA: TGCGCCAGCGCACGTTGGGGGAGGTCGCAAGAGACCCAGTACTTC.

V and J are TRBV21-1 and TRBJ1-6; the table's D gene call, TRBD1, was not cross checked with the DNA. TRBV21-1 corresponds to a pseudogene. The CDR3 is 18 amino acids. The DNA of the CDR3 is TGTGCCAGCAGCAGTGGGGACACCTGGATTAAACTTAATTCACCCCTCCACTTT. Translating gives CASSSGDTWIKLNSPLHF.

The chain combines TRBV30 with TRBJ2-5; TRBD2 might be the D (5 bases). The length of the CDR3 is 11 residues. V lost 3 bases and J lost 5, with 7 bases in between. CDR1 GTSNPN and CDR2 SVGIG come from the germline V gene (reference sequence). This CDR3 is CAWSTGETQYF. The CDR3 coding sequence is TGTGCCTGGAGCACGGGGGAGACCCAGTACTTC. The entire variable domain, with the rest obtained from reference TRBV30 and TRBJ2-5, is as follows: SQTIHQWPATLVQPVGSPLSLECTVEGTSNPNLYWYRQAAGRGLQLLFYSVGIGQISSEVPQNLSASRPQDRQFILSSKKLLLSDSGFYLCAWSTGETQYFGPGTRLLVL.

The gene calls are TRBV6-4 and TRBJ2-1, with TRBD1 identical over 9 bases. CDR3 length: 16 amino acids. The ends lost 0 bases at V and 1 base at J; junction bases unmatched: 1. Germline V CDR1 and CDR2: MRHNA, SNTAGT. The CDR3 DNA is TGTGCCAGCAGTGACTCAGGGACAGGGTCCTACAATGAGCAGTTCTTC. Protein sequence: CASSDSGTGSYNEQFF.

V and J are TRBV6-5 and TRBJ2-1; 15 bases line up with TRBD2. The germline V gene encodes CDR1 MNHEY and CDR2 SVGAGI. The V segment lost 6 bases and the J segment 11 bases; nucleotides outside the gene matches: 2. This CDR3 spans 13 amino acids. CDR3 region: CASRGLAGGKQFF. In nucleotides, the CDR3 is TGTGCCAGCAGAGGACTAGCGGGGGGGAAGCAGTTCTTC.

This chain links TRBV6-5 with TRBJ1-2; TRBD1 is a possible D gene (6 bases). With 3 bases removed from V and 2 bases from J, the gap between germline ends came to 7 bases. Germline V gene lookup returns CDR1 MNHEY and CDR2 SVGAGI. The CDR3 extends over 13 amino acids. Here the CDR3 DNA reads TGTGCCAGCAGTTATGACAGGAACTATGGCTACACCTTC. Protein: CASSYDRNYGYTF.

The chain has TRBV5-4 and TRBJ2-7; no firm D call. The germline V gene encodes CDR1 SGHNT and CDR2 YYREEE (reference sequence). The CDR3 totals 12 residues. Trimming shortened V by 2 bases and J by 5 bases, and 8 bases separated the two germline ends. The CDR3 coding sequence is TGTGCCAGCAGCTTAGACATTAACGAGCAGTACTTC. Translated, it gives CASSLDINEQYF. Drawing the rest from reference TRBV5-4 and TRBJ2-7, the complete variable domain is ETGVTQSPTHLIKTRGQQVTLRCSSQSGHNTVSWYQQALGQGPQFIFQYYREEENGRGNFPPRFSGLQFPNYSSELNVNALELDDSALYLCASSLDINEQYFGPGTRLTVT.

The chain recombines TRBV30 with TRBJ1-4; possible D gene TRBD1, 5 bases. Germline CDR1 GTSNPN, CDR2 SVGIG (reference sequence). This CDR3 comprises 14 residues. The V gene lost 3 bases and the J gene lost 8 bases, with 16 bases spanning the gap. CDR3 amino acids: CAWRGGTSAEKLFF. The CDR3 nucleotides read TGTGCCTGGAGAGGAGGGACGTCTGCCGAAAAACTGTTTTTT. The entire variable domain, with the rest obtained from reference TRBV30 and TRBJ1-4, is as follows: SQTIHQWPATLVQPVGSPLSLECTVEGTSNPNLYWYRQAAGRGLQLLFYSVGIGQISSEVPQNLSASRPQDRQFILSSKKLLLSDSGFYLCAWRGGTSAEKLFFGSGTQLSVL.

This rearrangement joins TRBV7-2 to TRBJ2-1; the match to TRBD2 covers 15 bases. The CDR3 has 16 residues. With V trimmed by 5 bases and J by 8 bases, 7 bases remained unmatched. The germline gives CDR1 SGHTA, CDR2 FQGNSA. The CDR3: CASSQPGLAGGDEQFF. Here the CDR3 DNA reads TGTGCCAGCAGCCAACCCGGACTAGCGGGGGGGGATGAGCAGTTCTTC.

This clone was found a few times. The chain recombines TRBV30 with TRBJ1-1; D is uncertain. The V and J ends lost 1 base and 1 base respectively, with 7 bases between them. Germline V gives CDR1 GTSNPN, CDR2 SVGIG (reference sequence). The CDR3 length is 13 residues. The CDR3 bases are TGTGCCTGGAGTGCCTACCGGAACACTGAAGCTTTCTTT. This translates into CAWSAYRNTEAFF.

The rearrangement joins TRBV10-3 to TRBJ2-5; tentatively, D is TRBD1 (5 bases). This CDR3 is 14 amino acids long. CDR1 is ENHRY and CDR2 is SYGVKD in the germline V gene. V shed 0 bases and J shed 2 bases, with 7 bases lying between them. This chain's CDR3 is CAISESDRQETQYF. The CDR3 DNA reads TGTGCCATCAGTGAGTCAGACAGACAAGAGACCCAGTACTTC.

The gene calls are TRBV28 and TRBJ2-1; 10 bases match TRBD1. Germline V gene sequence: CDR1 MDHEN, CDR2 SYDVKM. V was clipped by 6 bases and J by 8 bases; unmatched bases: 10. The CDR3 is 15 residues long. The CDR3 bases are TGTGCCAGCAGAACCAGCGGGACAGGGGCCTATGAGCAGTTCTTC. Amino acids: CASRTSGTGAYEQFF.

The V gene is TRBV20-1, the J gene TRBJ2-7; TRBD1 might be the D (6 bases). Per the germline V gene, CDR1 is DFQATT and CDR2 is SNEGSKA (reference sequence). This CDR3 has 11 amino acids. V shed 7 bases and J shed 2 bases, with 9 bases lying between them. As DNA, the CDR3 is TGCAGTGACCGGACAGCCTACGAGCAGTACTTC. Protein product: CSDRTAYEQYF.

This clone was observed a handful of times. The chain couples TRBV7-9 to TRBJ1-2; perhaps TRBD1 as D (6 bases). Trimming took off 5 bases at V and 6 bases at J, with 13 bases between the two ends. Per the germline V gene, CDR1 is SEHNR and CDR2 is FQNEAQ (reference sequence). This CDR3 is built from 13 residues. The CDR3, as DNA: TGTGCCAGCAGCCGGGTGGGGGCGGATGGCTACACCTTC. Translation gives CASSRVGADGYTF. The whole variable domain, remainder taken from reference TRBV7-9 and TRBJ1-2, is DTGVSQNPRHKITKRGQNVTFRCDPISEHNRLYWYRQTLGQGPEFLTYFQNEAQLEKSRLLSDRFSAERPKGSFSTLEIQRTEQGDSAMYLCASSRVGADGYTFGSGTRLTVV.

This clone is a singleton in its sample. The sample holds other DNA sequences that translate to the same CDR3. The V gene is TRBV6-6, the J gene TRBJ1-5; D gene unclear. Trimming shortened V by 5 bases and J by 4 bases, and 3 bases separated the two germline ends. Germline V gene data show CDR1 as MNHNY and CDR2 as SVGAGI (reference sequence). The CDR3 has 11 residues. In DNA form, the CDR3 reads TGTGCCAGCAGTCCTAATCAGCCCCAGCATTTT. Residues: CASSPNQPQHF.

The rearrangement uses TRBV29-1 and TRBJ2-7; possible D gene TRBD1, 5 bases. The CDR3 is 13 residues long. V was shortened by 4 bases and J by 0 bases, with 10 bases between the two germline ends. From germline, CDR1 is SQVTM and CDR2 ANQGSEA. The CDR3 sequence is CSVARTSSYEQYF. The DNA for the CDR3 is TGCAGCGTTGCCAGGACAAGCTCCTACGAGCAGTACTTC.

The sample holds one count of this clone. The CDR3 bases are TGCGCCAGCAGCCAGGTTGACATGCTCTCCTACAATGAGCAGTTCTTC. This encodes CASSQVDMLSYNEQFF. The gene calls are TRBV4-1 and TRBJ2-1; D gene unclear. The CDR3 sequence is 16 residues long. The ends were cut back, 3 bases at V and 0 bases at J, with 12 bases in the middle. Germline V CDR1 and CDR2: MGHRA, YSYEKL.

The rearrangement joins TRBV14 to TRBJ1-2; 7 nucleotides agree with TRBD1. Per germline, CDR1 SGHDN and CDR2 FVKESK. The CDR3 has 16 residues. V gave up 2 bases and J gave up 2 bases; unmatched junction bases: 8. The CDR3 region is CASSQILRGRNYGYTF. CDR3 in DNA: TGTGCCAGCAGCCAAATCCTAAGGGGGCGAAACTATGGCTACACCTTC.

The CDR3 loop is CASSSTIRGRGLGGYTF. The CDR3 DNA reads as TGTGCCAGCAGCTCTACCATCAGGGGCAGGGGGCTGGGCGGCTACACCTTC. This sequence joins TRBV7-2 and TRBJ1-2, with TRBD1 matching over 8 bases. CDR3 length: 17 residues. CDR1 is SGHTA and CDR2 is FQGNSA in the germline V gene. V shed 4 bases and J 8 bases; nucleotides not matched to a gene: 18.

This clone was detected a few times. The chain carries TRBV19 and TRBJ2-1; D is perhaps TRBD1 (6 bases). The germline CDR1 and CDR2 sequences are LNHDA and SQIVND (reference sequence). The CDR3 is 15 residues long. V gave up 6 bases and J gave up 0 bases, with 12 bases separating them. CDR3: CASSPGVPSYNEQFF. CDR3 DNA: TGTGCCAGTAGCCCAGGGGTCCCCTCCTACAATGAGCAGTTCTTC.